This TCR beta chain comes out of a study of control samples from healthy donors and cancer patients. Profiled with immunoSEQ multiplex PCR; TCRdb holds only in-frame clones, not every one. The table records some 79,000 clones, roughly 90% of them present only once. Trimming took off 1 base at V and 8 bases at J, with 11 bases between the two ends. The CDR3 is 13 amino acids. Germline CDR1 and CDR2: SGHAT and FQNNGV. The chain joins TRBV11-2 to TRBJ1-2; maybe TRBD1 (5 bases). What was sequenced was blood. The receptor was derived from a man between 45 and 60 years old in good health. CDR3: CASSLGGTSGYTF. The CDR3, as DNA: TGTGCCAGCAGCTTAGGGGGGACCTCGGGCTACACCTTC.